This TCR beta chain originates from a study of metastatic and nonmetastatic thyroid tumors. The V end was cut by 2 bases, the J end by 4 bases, with 17 bases between. This CDR3 spans 16 amino acids. Germline loops: CDR1 SNHLY, CDR2 FYNNEI. TCRdb reprocessed the PCR reads via MiXCR. The table has 30,000 to 40,000 clones, 25% to 30% seen once. Prior to thyroid surgery, none of the patients had received any treatment. The genes are TRBV2 and TRBJ1-1, with D perhaps TRBD1 (5 bases). The TCR was taken from a female donor with papillary thyroid cancer or a benign thyroid nodule (not recorded which). Some clones in this sample may be carry-over from other donors' samples. The sequenced sample consisted of blood. The CDR3 loop is CASSETGWGVGTEAFF. CDR3 coding DNA: TGTGCCAGCAGTGAAACCGGATGGGGGGTCGGCACTGAAGCTTTCTTT. Drawing the rest from reference TRBV2 and TRBJ1-1, the complete variable domain is EPEVTQTPSHQVTQMGQEVILRCVPISNHLYFYWYRQILGQKVEFLVSFYNNEISEKSEIFDDQFSVERPDGSNFTLKIRSTKLEDSAMYFCASSETGWGVGTEAFFGQGTRLTVV.